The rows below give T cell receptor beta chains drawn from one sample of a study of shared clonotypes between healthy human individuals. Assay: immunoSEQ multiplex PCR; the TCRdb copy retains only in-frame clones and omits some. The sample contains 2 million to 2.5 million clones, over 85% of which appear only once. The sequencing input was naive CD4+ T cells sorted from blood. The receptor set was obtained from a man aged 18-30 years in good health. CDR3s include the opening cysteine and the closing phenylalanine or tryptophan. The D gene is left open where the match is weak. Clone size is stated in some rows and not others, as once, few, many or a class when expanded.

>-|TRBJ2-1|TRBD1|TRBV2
CASRSRDRGLGEQFF
TGTGCCAGCAGGAGCCGGGACAGGGGGCTGGGTGAGCAGTTCTTC
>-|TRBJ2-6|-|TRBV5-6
CASSLVRVAGANVLTF
TGTGCCAGCAGCTTGGTAAGGGTGGCTGGGGCCAACGTCCTGACTTTC
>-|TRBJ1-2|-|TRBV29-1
CSVIQGSSNYGYTF
TGCAGCGTCATCCAGGGCAGCTCGAACTATGGCTACACCTTC
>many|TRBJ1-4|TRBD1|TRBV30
CAWGQGAATNEKLFF
TGTGCCTGGGGACAGGGGGCAGCAACTAATGAAAAACTGTTTTTT
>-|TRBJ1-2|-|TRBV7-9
CASSPDGGRGYTF
TGTGCCAGCAGCCCGGACGGGGGTAGGGGCTACACCTTC
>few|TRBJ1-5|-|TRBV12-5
CASARGGNQPQHF
TGTGCTAGTGCCCGCGGGGGCAATCAGCCCCAGCATTTT
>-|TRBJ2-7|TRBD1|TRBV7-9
CASSLPGQGYEQYF
TGTGCCAGCAGCCTCCCTGGACAGGGCTACGAGCAGTACTTC
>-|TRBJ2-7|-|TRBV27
CASRSVFYEQYF
TGTGCCAGCAGATCCGTCTTCTACGAGCAGTACTTC
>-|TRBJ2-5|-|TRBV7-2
CASSFRKQETQYF
TGTGCCAGCAGCTTTAGGAAACAAGAGACCCAGTACTTC
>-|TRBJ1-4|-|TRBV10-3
CAISESFMVRANEKLFF
TGTGCCATCAGTGAGTCGTTCATGGTACGGGCGAATGAAAAACTGTTTTTT
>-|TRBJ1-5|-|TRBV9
CASSVDKPTTAQGGNQPQHF
TGTGCCAGCAGCGTAGACAAACCTACCACAGCCCAGGGCGGCAATCAGCCCCAGCATTTT
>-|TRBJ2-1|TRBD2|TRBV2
CASVSGSRYEQFF
TGTGCCAGCGTGAGCGGGAGTAGGTATGAGCAGTTCTTC
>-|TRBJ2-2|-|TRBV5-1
CASSLEAVYTGELFF
TGCGCCAGCAGCTTGGAAGCCGTCTACACCGGGGAGCTGTTTTTT
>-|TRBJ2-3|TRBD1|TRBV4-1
CASSPTGTGGLRTQYF
TGCGCCAGCAGCCCAACCGGGACAGGGGGCTTGCGTACGCAGTATTTT
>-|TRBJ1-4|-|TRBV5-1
CASSLEGLGSVEKLFF
TGCGCCAGCAGCTTAGAAGGGTTGGGATCCGTTGAAAAACTGTTTTTT
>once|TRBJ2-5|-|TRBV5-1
CASSHNSGSTQETQYF
TGCGCCAGCAGCCACAATTCGGGGTCCACCCAAGAGACCCAGTACTTC
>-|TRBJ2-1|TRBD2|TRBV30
CAWSDEFGASGSGTEQFF
TGTGCCTGGAGTGATGAATTCGGGGCTAGCGGGAGTGGGACTGAGCAGTTCTTC
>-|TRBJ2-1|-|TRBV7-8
CASSPSGGGHYNEQFF
TGTGCCAGCAGCCCATCAGGGGGGGGGCACTACAATGAGCAGTTCTTC
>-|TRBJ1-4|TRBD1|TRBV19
CASSQGQGREKLFF
TGTGCCAGTAGTCAAGGACAGGGAAGGGAAAAACTGTTTTTT
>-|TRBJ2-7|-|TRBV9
CASSVETRPNEQYF
TGTGCCAGCAGCGTAGAGACTAGGCCGAACGAGCAGTACTTC
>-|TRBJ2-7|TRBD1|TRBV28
CASSRQGSSYEQYF
TGTGCCAGCAGTCGACAGGGGAGCTCCTACGAGCAGTACTTC
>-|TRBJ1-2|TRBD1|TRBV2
CASIPDRSNYGYTF
TGTGCCAGCATCCCGGACAGGTCTAACTATGGCTACACCTTC
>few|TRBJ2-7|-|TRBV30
CAWSVDFSSYEQYF
TGTGCCTGGAGTGTCGATTTCTCCTCCTACGAGCAGTACTTC
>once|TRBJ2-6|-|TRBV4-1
CASSKAGAGLTSGANVLTF
TGCGCCAGCAGCAAGGCAGGGGCAGGTTTAACCTCTGGGGCCAACGTCCTGACTTTC
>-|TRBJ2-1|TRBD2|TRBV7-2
CASSLASPAGAYNEQFF
TGTGCCAGCAGCTTAGCGAGTCCAGCGGGAGCGTACAATGAGCAGTTCTTC
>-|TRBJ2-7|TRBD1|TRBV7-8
CASSLAGTGGFYEQYF
TGTGCCAGCAGCTTAGCGGGGACAGGGGGTTTCTACGAGCAGTACTTC
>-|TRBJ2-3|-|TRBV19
CASHGGTDTQYF
TGTGCCAGTCATGGCGGCACAGATACGCAGTATTTT
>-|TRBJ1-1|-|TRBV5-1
CASSGTAYTEAFF
TGCGCCAGCAGCGGGACGGCGTACACTGAAGCTTTCTTT
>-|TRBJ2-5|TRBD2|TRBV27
CASSPREVRETQYF
TGTGCCAGCAGTCCGCGGGAGGTTAGAGAGACCCAGTACTTC
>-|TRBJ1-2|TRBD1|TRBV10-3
CAINPTGGAEGYTF
TGTGCCATCAACCCGACAGGGGGCGCAGAGGGCTACACCTTC
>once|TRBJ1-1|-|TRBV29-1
CSVGSTKGTEAFF
TGCAGCGTGGGCTCTACTAAGGGCACTGAAGCTTTCTTT
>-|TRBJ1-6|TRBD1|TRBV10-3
CAISERTGDNSPLHF
TGTGCCATCAGTGAGAGGACAGGGGACAATTCACCCCTCCACTTT
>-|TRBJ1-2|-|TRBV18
CASSPSWEDYGYTF
TGTGCCAGCTCACCTTCGTGGGAGGACTATGGCTACACCTTC
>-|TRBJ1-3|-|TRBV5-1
CASSLAASFSGNTIYF
TGCGCCAGCAGCTTGGCCGCGAGCTTCTCTGGAAACACCATATATTTT
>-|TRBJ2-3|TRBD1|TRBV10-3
CAISGGQTTDTQYF
TGTGCCATCAGTGGGGGACAGACCACAGATACGCAGTATTTT
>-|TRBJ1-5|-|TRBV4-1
CASSQDRRKPQHF
TGCGCCAGCAGCCAAGACAGAAGAAAGCCCCAGCATTTT
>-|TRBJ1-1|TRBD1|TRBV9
CASSWTGENTEAFF
TGTGCCAGCAGCTGGACAGGGGAGAACACTGAAGCTTTCTTT
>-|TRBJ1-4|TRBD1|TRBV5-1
CASSLGPQGDEKLFF
TGCGCCAGCAGCTTGGGCCCCCAGGGGGATGAAAAACTGTTTTTT
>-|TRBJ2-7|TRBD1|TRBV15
CATSPHGQGIGTEQYF
TGTGCCACCAGCCCACACGGACAGGGCATAGGTACGGAGCAGTACTTC
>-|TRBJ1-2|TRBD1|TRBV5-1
CASRPSAGGSGYTF
TGCGCCAGCCGTCCCTCGGCAGGGGGCAGTGGCTACACCTTC
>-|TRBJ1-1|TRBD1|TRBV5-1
CASSPPGGAGTEAFF
TGCGCCAGCAGCCCCCCAGGGGGCGCGGGCACTGAAGCTTTCTTT
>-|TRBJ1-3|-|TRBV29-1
CSVEARNTIYF
TGCAGCGTTGAAGCTCGAAACACCATATATTTT
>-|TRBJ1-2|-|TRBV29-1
CSVSVEVYGYTF
TGCAGCGTTAGCGTGGAAGTGTATGGCTACACCTTC
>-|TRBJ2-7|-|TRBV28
CAHQGFSYEQYF
TGTGCCCACCAGGGATTCTCCTACGAGCAGTACTTC
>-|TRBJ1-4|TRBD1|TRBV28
CASRPDRGATNEKLFF
TGTGCCAGCAGACCCGACAGGGGGGCGACTAATGAAAAACTGTTTTTT
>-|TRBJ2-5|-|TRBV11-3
CASSLGMGVEETQYF
TGTGCCAGCAGCTTAGGAATGGGAGTGGAAGAGACCCAGTACTTC
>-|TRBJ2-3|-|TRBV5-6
CASSPGLRTDTQYF
TGTGCCAGCAGCCCCGGACTGCGCACAGATACGCAGTATTTT
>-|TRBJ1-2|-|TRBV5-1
CASSLGLNYGYTF
TGCGCCAGCAGCTTGGGATTGAACTATGGCTACACCTTC
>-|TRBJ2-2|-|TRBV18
CASSPAGFGTGELFF
TGTGCCAGCTCACCAGCGGGCTTCGGGACCGGGGAGCTGTTTTTT
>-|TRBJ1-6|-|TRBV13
CASSLGGYGSPLHF
TGTGCCAGCAGCTTAGGGGGGTACGGATCACCCCTCCACTTT
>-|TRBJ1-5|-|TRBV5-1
CASASGSGNQPQHF
TGCGCCAGCGCGTCGGGGAGTGGGAATCAGCCCCAGCATTTT
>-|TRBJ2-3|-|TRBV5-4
CASTESSTDTQYF
TGTGCCAGCACAGAATCTAGCACAGATACGCAGTATTTT
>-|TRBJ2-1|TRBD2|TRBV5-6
CASTIAGGPYNEQFF
TGTGCCAGCACCATTGCGGGGGGACCCTACAATGAGCAGTTCTTC
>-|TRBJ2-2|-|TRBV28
CATGTENTGELFF
TGTGCCACCGGGACGGAGAACACCGGGGAGCTGTTTTTT
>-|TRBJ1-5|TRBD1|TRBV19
CASSFGTGENQPQHF
TGTGCCAGTAGCTTCGGGACAGGGGAGAATCAGCCCCAGCATTTT
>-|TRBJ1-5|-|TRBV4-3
CASSQDLDRSYGGQPQHF
TGCGCCAGCAGCCAAGACCTAGACAGGTCCTATGGCGGTCAGCCCCAGCATTTT
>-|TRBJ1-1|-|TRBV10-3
CAISYRVETEAFF
TGTGCCATCAGTTACAGGGTAGAAACTGAAGCTTTCTTT